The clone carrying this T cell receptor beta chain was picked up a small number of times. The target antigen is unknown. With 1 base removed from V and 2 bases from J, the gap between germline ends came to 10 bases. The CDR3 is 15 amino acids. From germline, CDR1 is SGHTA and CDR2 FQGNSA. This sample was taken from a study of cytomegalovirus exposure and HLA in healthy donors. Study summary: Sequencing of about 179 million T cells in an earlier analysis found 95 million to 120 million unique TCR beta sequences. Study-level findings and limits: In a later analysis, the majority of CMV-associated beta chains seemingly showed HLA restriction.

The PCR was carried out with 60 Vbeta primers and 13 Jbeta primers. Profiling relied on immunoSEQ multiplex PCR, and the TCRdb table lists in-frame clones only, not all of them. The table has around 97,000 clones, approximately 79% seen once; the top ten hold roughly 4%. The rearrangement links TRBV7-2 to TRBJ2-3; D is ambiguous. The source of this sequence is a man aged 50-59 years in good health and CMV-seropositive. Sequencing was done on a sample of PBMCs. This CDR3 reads CASSLVATFTDTQYF. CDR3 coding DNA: TGTGCCAGCAGCTTAGTGGCCACATTCACAGATACGCAGTATTTT.